The 21 T cell receptor beta chains below were found in one sample sequenced in a study of T cells in Graves' hyperthyroidism and ophthalmopathy. Amplified TCR beta CDR3 regions came from RNA transcripts. RT-PCR in the first round (using the HTBI primer set) targeted the TCR CDR3. TCRdb reprocessed the multiplex PCR reads via MiXCR and lists one record per CDR3 protein. In the table there are about 400,000 distinct CDR3 sequences, around 16% of which are singletons. Input material: blood. All receptors come from a woman between 18 and 30 years old with Graves' hyperthyroidism.

The genes are TRBV19 and TRBJ1-2; tentative D call: TRBD1 (5 bases). With 4 bases removed from V and 8 bases from J, the gap between germline ends came to 14 bases. From germline, CDR1 is LNHDA and CDR2 SQIVND (reference sequence). This CDR3 is built from 13 residues. CDR3 nucleotides: TGTGCCAGTAGTAACCGGGACTATATGGGCTACACCTTC. Amino acids: CASSNRDYMGYTF.

The V gene is TRBV28, the J gene TRBJ1-5; D is possibly TRBD1 (6 bases). This CDR3 spans 15 amino acids. CDR1 MDHEN and CDR2 SYDVKM come from the germline V gene. V was clipped by 7 bases and J by 4 bases, with 17 bases between them. DNA for the CDR3: TGTGCCAGCACCTCCCCGGGGGCCGGGAATCAGCCCCAGCATTTT. It translates to CASTSPGAGNQPQHF. The complete variable domain, with remaining parts taken from reference TRBV28 and TRBJ1-5, reads DVKVTQSSRYLVKRTGEKVFLECVQDMDHENMFWYRQDPGLGLRLIYFSYDVKMKEKGDIPEGYSVSREKKERFSLILESASTNQTSMYLCASTSPGAGNQPQHFGDGTRLSIL.

There are many counts of this clonotype. The chain recombines TRBV27 with TRBJ2-7; D is unclear. V dropped 6 bases and J dropped 0 bases, with 15 bases sitting between them. CDR3 length equals 15 residues. Germline CDR1 MNHEY, CDR2 SMNVEV (reference sequence). The CDR3 coding sequence is TGTGCCAGCAGCTTAGGCGGCGGTAGCTCCTACGAGCAGTACTTC. Translation: CASSLGGGSSYEQYF.

This clonotype was counted only a few times. The V and J genes are TRBV28 and TRBJ2-5; 7 nucleotides agree with TRBD2. The CDR3 runs to 15 residues. CDR1 MDHEN and CDR2 SYDVKM come from the germline V gene. The junction had 7 bases not matched to a gene; V was cut back by 1 base and J by 5 bases. The CDR3: CASSLSLAVGETQYF. CDR3 sequence (DNA): TGTGCCAGCAGTTTATCTCTAGCGGTCGGGGAGACCCAGTACTTC. Looking up the rest from reference TRBV28 and TRBJ2-5 gives the full variable domain: DVKVTQSSRYLVKRTGEKVFLECVQDMDHENMFWYRQDPGLGLRLIYFSYDVKMKEKGDIPEGYSVSREKKERFSLILESASTNQTSMYLCASSLSLAVGETQYFGPGTRLLVL.

This clonotype was seen many times. This chain connects TRBV7-3 to TRBJ2-2, with D hard to call. The CDR3 has 14 residues. The germline CDR1 and CDR2 sequences are SGHTA and FQGTGA. V was shortened by 4 bases and J by 5 bases, with 11 bases between the two germline ends. The CDR3 spells CASSSGSLTGELFF. The CDR3 DNA reads TGTGCCAGCAGCTCCGGCTCGTTGACCGGGGAGCTGTTTTTT.

This clonotype has a handful of counts. V is TRBV20-1 and J is TRBJ2-7; 11 positions agree with TRBD2. CDR3 length: 16 amino acids. V lost 0 bases, J lost 4 bases, and 8 bases stayed unmatched. Germline CDR1 reads DFQATT; CDR2 reads SNEGSKA (reference sequence). CDR3 sequence: CSARDTLAGDSYEQYF. CDR3 coding DNA: TGCAGTGCTAGAGATACACTAGCGGGAGATTCGTACGAGCAGTACTTC.

This clonotype showed up just a few times. This sequence joins TRBV20-1 and TRBJ1-2; no clear D gene. V gave up 4 bases and J gave up 10 bases, with 16 bases separating them. The CDR3 is 12 residues long. The germline V gene has CDR1 DFQATT and CDR2 SNEGSKA (reference sequence). The CDR3 bases are TGCAGTGCTAAACCGGGAGAAACGGACTACACCTTC. The encoded protein is CSAKPGETDYTF.

This clonotype was recorded at least ten times. V gene TRBV20-1 combines with J gene TRBJ1-1; D not resolved. Germline assignment: CDR1 DFQATT and CDR2 SNEGSKA (reference sequence). The CDR3 runs to 14 residues. Trimming pared 1 base from V and 6 bases from J, leaving 15 bases between. This CDR3 is CSARVRRPSAEAFF. The CDR3 DNA is TGCAGTGCTAGAGTACGGCGTCCCTCCGCTGAAGCTTTCTTT.

This clonotype has a handful of counts. CDR3 bases: TGTGCCATCTCCCAGGGAGGGATCACTGAAGCTTTCTTT. It encodes CAISQGGITEAFF. The rearrangement joins TRBV10-3 to TRBJ1-1; perhaps TRBD1 as D (5 bases). The germline CDR1 and CDR2 sequences are ENHRY and SYGVKD. The germline V and J ends were trimmed by 8 bases and 4 bases, with 14 bases remaining between them. The CDR3 runs 13 residues.

The CDR3 DNA sequence: TGTGCCAGCACCGATACGGGGGGGCCGGGCAATGAGCAGTTCTTC. Amino acids: CASTDTGGPGNEQFF. This sequence joins TRBV5-5 and TRBJ2-1; 8 nucleotides line up with TRBD2. CDR1 and CDR2 (germline): SGHKS, YYEKEE (reference sequence). The CDR3 has 15 residues. The V gene end was trimmed by 6 bases and the J gene end by 6 bases; junction bases not matched to a gene: 11.

This rearrangement joins TRBV5-1 to TRBJ2-7; 8 nucleotides match TRBD2. The length of the CDR3 is 16 residues. Germline lookup yields CDR1 SGHRS and CDR2 YFSETQ. The trim removed 4 bases at V and 3 bases at J, leaving 12 bases unmatched. In DNA form, the CDR3 reads TGCGCCAGCAGCGCCTTGGGGCGGGAGGTTGGCTACGAGCAGTACTTC. Protein: CASSALGREVGYEQYF.

This clonotype was seen more than once but under ten times. The chain links TRBV10-3 to TRBJ2-3; 10 nucleotides line up with TRBD2. The V gene end was trimmed by 7 bases and the J gene end by 4 bases; junction bases not matched to a gene: 2. The CDR3 is 13 residues long. Per the germline V gene, CDR1 is ENHRY and CDR2 is SYGVKD. The CDR3 spells CAINGLAADTQYF. DNA of the CDR3: TGTGCCATCAATGGACTAGCGGCAGATACGCAGTATTTT.

This clonotype was found many times. The rearrangement joins TRBV28 to TRBJ2-2; no clear D gene. CDR1 and CDR2 from the germline V gene are MDHEN and SYDVKM. This CDR3 region has 14 residues. V was clipped by 2 bases and J by 5 bases, with 9 bases between them. The CDR3 nucleotides read TGTGCCAGCAGTTTAATGTCGGCGACCGGGGAGCTGTTTTTT. Protein: CASSLMSATGELFF.

The chain combines TRBV29-1 with TRBJ2-1; weak D call: TRBD1 (6 bases). Germline loops: CDR1 SQVTM, CDR2 ANQGSEA. CDR3 length: 13 amino acids. V was pared by 7 bases and J by 6 bases, with 16 bases between. CDR3 in amino acids: CSDRQEYGNEQFF. CDR3 sequence (DNA): TGCAGCGACCGACAGGAGTATGGCAATGAGCAGTTCTTC.

Turning to this clonotype: A read error may explain this, as a much larger clone is one base away. This CDR3 fails to terminate in the conserved phenylalanine or tryptophan, so it likely reflects a read error. J is TRBJ1-1 and V is TRBV7-2; 7 positions agree with TRBD1. Trimming removed 4 bases from V and 1 base from J; junction bases left unmatched: 6. This CDR3 has 15 amino acids. The V gene's germline CDR1 is SGHTA and CDR2 FQGNSA. Here the CDR3 reads CASSSLTGSNTEAFS. The CDR3 DNA follows: TGTGCCAGCAGCTCCTTGACAGGGTCGAACACTGAAGCTTTCTCT.

This clonotype was found many times. The rearrangement joins TRBV28 to TRBJ1-2; D might be TRBD1 (6 bases). Germline assignment: CDR1 MDHEN and CDR2 SYDVKM. Trimming shortened V by 5 bases and J by 7 bases, and 11 bases separated the two germline ends. The CDR3 runs to 12 residues. In nucleotides, the CDR3 is TGTGCCAGCAGTCCAGGGGTTCGTGGCTACACCTTC. It is translated as CASSPGVRGYTF.

There are a few counts of this clonotype. The genes are TRBV20-1 and TRBJ2-2; the D is unclear. The CDR3 has 13 residues. V was shortened by 6 bases and J by 7 bases, with 15 bases between the two germline ends. Per the germline V gene, CDR1 is DFQATT and CDR2 is SNEGSKA (reference sequence). Written as DNA, the CDR3 is TGCAGTGCCCCCGAAAGGGCCGGCGGGGAGCTGTTTTTT. This sequence encodes CSAPERAGGELFF.

This chain uses TRBV4-1 with TRBJ2-3; 10 bases match TRBD2. Trimming took 0 bases from V and 4 from J; bases not matched to a gene: 4. The CDR3 contains 16 residues. Germline V gives CDR1 MGHRA, CDR2 YSYEKL. The CDR3 region is CASSQDRSGGADTQYF. CDR3 bases: TGCGCCAGCAGCCAAGATCGGAGCGGGGGGGCAGATACGCAGTATTTT.

This clonotype was recorded many times. The chain links TRBV7-9 to TRBJ1-1; D not certain. The germline gives CDR1 SEHNR, CDR2 FQNEAQ (reference sequence). Trimming removed 3 bases from V and 5 bases from J, with 10 bases in between. CDR3 length: 13 residues. The CDR3 region has the DNA TGTGCCAGCAGCTTGCACAGCGAAACTGAAGCTTTCTTT. It encodes CASSLHSETEAFF.

V gene TRBV20-1 combines with J gene TRBJ2-7; 7 bases fit TRBD1. CDR3 length: 14 amino acids. The trim removed 3 bases at V and 1 base at J, leaving 6 bases unmatched. Germline V gene data show CDR1 as DFQATT and CDR2 as SNEGSKA (reference sequence). CDR3 loop: CSARTGIRSYEQYF. In DNA, the CDR3 is TGCAGTGCTAGGACAGGGATCCGGTCCTACGAGCAGTACTTC.

CDR3 in amino acids: CASSVDEGSEKLFF. The CDR3 DNA reads TGTGCCAGCAGCGTAGATGAGGGAAGCGAAAAACTGTTTTTT. The V call is TRBV9, the J call TRBJ1-4, with D hard to call. Trimming left V 0 bases short and J 8 bases short, with 11 bases between. The CDR3 is made up of 14 amino acids. Looked up from germline, CDR1 is SGDLS and CDR2 is YYNGEE.